This TCR beta chain emerged from a study of cytomegalovirus exposure and HLA in healthy donors. Comment on this clone: Antigen unknown.

Study results and limitations: That first-cohort TCR clusters tended to co-occur in the approximately 110 validation repertoires was found in a later analysis. Cytomegalovirus association was assigned to more than 150 TCR beta chains.

Method: immunoSEQ multiplex PCR; TCRdb's copy keeps in-frame clones and lacks some. The table includes about 150,000 clones, around 83% detected once. The TCR comes from a human donor in good health. Sequences were obtained from PBMCs.

Here the CDR3 DNA reads TGCGCCAGCAGCCATCCTAGGGGAACCGGGGAGCTGTTTTTT. Protein product: CASSHPRGTGELFF. The chain has TRBV4-1 and TRBJ2-2; D perhaps matches TRBD1 (5 bases). The germline gives CDR1 MGHRA, CDR2 YSYEKL. V dropped 3 bases and J dropped 5 bases, with 10 bases sitting between them. The CDR3 is made up of 14 amino acids.